This T cell receptor beta chain was identified in a study of blood T cell repertoires in COVID-19. The sample holds a few counts of this clone. Profiling relied on immunoSEQ multiplex PCR, and the TCRdb table lists in-frame clones only, not all of them. The data contain fewer than 60,000 clones, about 81% of them singletons. The CDR3 is made up of 15 amino acids. CDR1 is SGHNT and CDR2 is YENEEA in the germline V gene. Trimming cost V 1 base and J 6 bases; bases outside gene matches: 5. The TCR originated in a man between 60 and 75 years old with COVID-19, enrolled during active disease. The chain carries TRBV11-3 and TRBJ2-3, with TRBD2 identical over 9 bases. The specimen was peripheral blood. The CDR3 spells CASSLGGAGGDTQYF. The CDR3 region has the DNA TGTGCCAGCAGCTTAGGGGGAGCGGGGGGTGATACGCAGTATTTT.